The 20 T cell receptor beta chains listed next were all sequenced from one sample in a study of PD-1 blockade in classical Hodgkin lymphoma. TCRdb's copy holds only in-frame clones and misses some; the assay was immunoSEQ multiplex PCR. The sample yields 90,000 to 110,000 clones, approximately 90% seen once. Time point in this sample: cycle 4 day 1 (C4D1), after less than seven weeks of nivolumab. Relapse was seen in all patients after autologous stem cell transplantation, and brentuximab vedotin exposure was variable. The sequencing used peripheral blood mononuclear cells (PBMCs), collected before the fourth cycle of nivolumab. These receptors all come from a human donor with classical Hodgkin lymphoma.

This chain uses TRBV5-6 with TRBJ2-4, with TRBD2 identical over 7 bases. The germline V gene has CDR1 SGHDT and CDR2 YYEEEE. V was clipped by 2 bases and J by 11 bases; unmatched bases: 13. There are 15 residues in the CDR3. CDR3 sequence reads: CASSFWEGVKHFQYF. The DNA of the CDR3 is TGTGCCAGCAGCTTTTGGGAGGGAGTAAAACATTTTCAGTACTTC.

This clone was observed a handful of times. The chain uses TRBV7-9 and TRBJ2-7, with D tentatively TRBD2 (6 bases). V lost 5 bases and J lost 4, with 18 bases in between. This CDR3 contains 15 residues. Germline V lookup: CDR1 SEHNR, CDR2 FQNEAQ (reference sequence). CDR3 coding DNA: TGTGCCAGCAGCCCCGGGGGTGGACCTGTATACGAGCAGTACTTC. Translating it yields CASSPGGGPVYEQYF.

This sequence joins TRBV9 and TRBJ2-2, with D uncertain. Germline values: CDR1 SGDLS, CDR2 YYNGEE. Trimming pared 0 bases from V and 6 bases from J, leaving 3 bases between. This CDR3 has 12 amino acids. CDR3 bases: TGTGCCAGCAGCGTAGCGTCCGGGGAGCTGTTTTTT. Translation gives CASSVASGELFF. Looking up the rest from reference TRBV9 and TRBJ2-2 gives the full variable domain: DSGVTQTPKHLITATGQRVTLRCSPRSGDLSVYWYQQSLDQGLQFLIQYYNGEERAKGNILERFSAQQFPDLHSELNLSSLELGDSALYFCASSVASGELFFGEGSRLTVL.

The CDR3 loop reads CASSLTGNGELFF. The CDR3 DNA reads as TGTGCCAGCAGCCTGACAGGGAACGGGGAGCTGTTTTTT. The chain carries TRBV9 and TRBJ2-2; 7 nucleotides align to TRBD1. Germline CDR1 and CDR2: SGDLS and YYNGEE. V shed 4 bases, J shed 7 bases, and the junction held 4 bases outside the gene matches. The CDR3 sequence is 13 residues long.

The chain is built from TRBV14 and TRBJ2-3, with D perhaps matching TRBD1 or TRBD2 (6 bases each). The CDR3 is made up of 16 amino acids. Germline-derived CDR1 and CDR2 are SGHDN and FVKESK. Trimming removed 4 bases from V and 5 bases from J, with 19 bases in between. This chain's CDR3 is CASSPLGGQGKDTQYF. For the CDR3, the DNA is TGTGCCAGCAGCCCCCTTGGGGGGCAGGGTAAAGATACGCAGTATTTT.

V usage is TRBV13 and J usage is TRBJ2-3, with D possibly being TRBD2 (6 bases). The CDR3 is made up of 16 amino acids. With 4 bases removed from V and 3 bases from J, the gap between germline ends came to 17 bases. Germline loops: CDR1 PRHDT, CDR2 FYEKMQ (reference sequence). The CDR3 here is CASSSVAAEETDTQYF. DNA for the CDR3: TGTGCCAGCAGCTCCGTAGCGGCCGAGGAGACAGATACGCAGTATTTT.

J is TRBJ2-5 and V is TRBV5-1; D unclear. Germline V CDR1 and CDR2: SGHRS, YFSETQ. Trimming cost V 4 bases and J 1 base, with 8 bases left between them. This CDR3 region has 13 residues. The CDR3 DNA is TGCGCCAGCAGCCCCGGGCCCCAAGAGACCCAGTACTTC. Its protein product is CASSPGPQETQYF.

The V gene is TRBV2, the J gene TRBJ2-3; 10 bases map to TRBD2. The CDR3 is 18 residues long. Germline trimming cut 7 bases from V and 4 bases from J; bases unmatched to any gene: 17. Germline CDR1 SNHLY, CDR2 FYNNEI. DNA for the CDR3: TGTGCCAGCAAGGGTCTAGCGGGAGCAGACACTAACTCAGATACGCAGTATTTT. Its protein is CASKGLAGADTNSDTQYF.

The chain joins TRBV7-9 to TRBJ1-2; maybe TRBD1 (6 bases). Germline CDR1 reads SEHNR; CDR2 reads FQNEAQ (reference sequence). This CDR3 comprises 14 residues. With 1 base removed from V and 4 bases from J, the gap between germline ends came to 10 bases. CDR3 amino acids: CASSLDQGSYGYTF. Written as DNA, the CDR3 is TGTGCCAGCAGCTTAGATCAGGGGAGCTATGGCTACACCTTC.

The chain links TRBV2 to TRBJ2-1, with TRBD2 identical over 13 bases. Germline V CDR1 and CDR2: SNHLY, FYNNEI. V lost 6 bases and J lost 3; bases outside the gene matches: 23. The length of the CDR3 is 22 residues. The CDR3 DNA sequence: TGTGCCAGCAGCCCGGGACAGGGAACACCTCGGACTAGCGGGAGCCTCTACAATGAGCAGTTCTTC. It yields the protein CASSPGQGTPRTSGSLYNEQFF.

The chain links TRBV6-5 to TRBJ1-5, with D possibly TRBD1 on 5 matching bases. Germline loops: CDR1 MNHEY, CDR2 SVGAGI. This CDR3 is built from 14 residues. V was pared by 0 bases and J by 4 bases, with 7 bases between. DNA for the CDR3: TGTGCCAGCAGTTACTCGGGGGGGAATCAGCCCCAGCATTTT. Translation gives CASSYSGGNQPQHF.

This chain links TRBV4-1 with TRBJ2-7; 10 nucleotides agree with TRBD2. The J segment lost 6 bases and the V segment lost 3 bases, leaving 14 bases of the junction unmatched. The CDR3 spans 17 residues. Germline CDR1 reads MGHRA; CDR2 reads YSYEKL. CDR3 bases: TGCGCCAGCAGCCAGGTCCGACGGGGGAGCGGGAGGGCCGAGCAGTACTTC. This sequence encodes CASSQVRRGSGRAEQYF.

The chain combines TRBV6-1 with TRBJ2-7; D may match TRBD1 or TRBD2 (5 bases each). CDR1 is MNHNS and CDR2 is SASEGT in the germline V gene. The CDR3 runs to 13 residues. With 4 bases removed from V and 1 base from J, the gap between germline ends came to 8 bases. The CDR3: CASSAGPSYEQYF. The CDR3 DNA sequence: TGTGCCAGCAGTGCGGGACCGTCCTACGAGCAGTACTTC.

CDR3 in amino acids: CATSRGDDGVQFF. The CDR3 DNA reads TGTGCCACCAGCAGAGGTGATGACGGGGTGCAGTTCTTC. The chain carries TRBV15 and TRBJ2-1, with D perhaps TRBD2 (5 bases). Between the trimmed V and J ends, which lost 1 base and 12 bases, there was a span of 13 bases. This CDR3 spans 13 amino acids. Germline V gene sequence: CDR1 LNHNV, CDR2 YYDKDF (reference sequence).

The chain carries TRBV10-3 and TRBJ2-1, with 8 bases identical to TRBD2. The junction had 8 bases not matched to a gene; V was cut back by 6 bases and J by 4 bases. CDR1 and CDR2 from the germline V gene are ENHRY and SYGVKD. The CDR3 totals 15 residues. The CDR3 loop is CAIRPGAGGYNEQFF. In DNA, the CDR3 is TGTGCCATCAGACCCGGGGCGGGAGGTTACAATGAGCAGTTCTTC.

The chain recombines TRBV29-1 with TRBJ2-7, with a possible D match to TRBD2 (5 bases). CDR1 SQVTM and CDR2 ANQGSEA come from the germline V gene. The CDR3 extends over 11 amino acids. The ends were cut back, 6 bases at V and 2 bases at J, with 8 bases in the middle. In DNA form, the CDR3 reads TGCAGCGTGGGGAGCCCCTACGAGCAGTACTTC. The encoded protein is CSVGSPYEQYF.

The chain's CDR3 is CASSQELYNEQFF. Written as DNA, the CDR3 is TGTGCCAGCAGCCAAGAACTATACAATGAGCAGTTCTTC. The genes are TRBV4-2 and TRBJ2-1; D gene ambiguous. The CDR3 runs 13 residues. Trimming pared 0 bases from V and 4 bases from J, leaving 4 bases between. The germline V gene has CDR1 LGHNA and CDR2 YNFKEQ.

The J gene is TRBJ2-1, the V gene TRBV6-4; TRBD2 matches 10 bases. Germline loops: CDR1 MRHNA, CDR2 SNTAGT. The ends lost 2 bases at V and 6 bases at J; junction bases unmatched: 7. The CDR3 sequence is 16 residues long. CDR3 DNA sequence: TGTGCCAGCAGTGACAAGCGGGAGGGCCCGGGCAATGAGCAGTTCTTC. Its protein is CASSDKREGPGNEQFF.

The rearrangement links TRBV9 to TRBJ1-1; D unresolved. V was shortened by 0 bases and J by 0 bases, with 3 bases between the two germline ends. CDR1 and CDR2 (germline): SGDLS, YYNGEE. The CDR3 runs 13 residues. CDR3: CASSVALNTEAFF. The CDR3 DNA reads as TGTGCCAGCAGCGTAGCGTTGAACACTGAAGCTTTCTTT.

The V and J genes are TRBV5-1 and TRBJ2-7, with 10 bases that match TRBD2. CDR3 length equals 17 residues. The ends lost 3 bases at V and 5 bases at J; junction bases unmatched: 14. CDR1 is SGHRS and CDR2 is YFSETQ in the germline V gene. The CDR3 region has the DNA TGCGCCAGCAGCTCTGATGATTGGCTAGCGGGAGTGCACGAGCAGTACTTC. Translating it yields CASSSDDWLAGVHEQYF.